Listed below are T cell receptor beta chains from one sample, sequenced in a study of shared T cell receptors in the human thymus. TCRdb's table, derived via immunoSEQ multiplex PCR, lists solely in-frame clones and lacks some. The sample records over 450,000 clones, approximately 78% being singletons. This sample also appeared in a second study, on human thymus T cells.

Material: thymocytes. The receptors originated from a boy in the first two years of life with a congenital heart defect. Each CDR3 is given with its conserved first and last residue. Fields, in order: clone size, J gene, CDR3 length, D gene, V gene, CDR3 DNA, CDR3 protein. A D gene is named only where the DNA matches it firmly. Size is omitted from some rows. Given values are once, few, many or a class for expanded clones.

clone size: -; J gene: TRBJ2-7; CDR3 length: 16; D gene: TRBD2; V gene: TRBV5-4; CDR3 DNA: TGTGCCAGCAGCTTCGCCCCGGGAGGGGCCTCCTACGAGCAGTACTTC; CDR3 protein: CASSFAPGGASYEQYF
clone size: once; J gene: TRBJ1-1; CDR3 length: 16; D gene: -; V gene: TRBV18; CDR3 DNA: TGTGCCAGCTCACCACCAATTCAGGGAGGAAACACTGAAGCTTTCTTT; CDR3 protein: CASSPPIQGGNTEAFF
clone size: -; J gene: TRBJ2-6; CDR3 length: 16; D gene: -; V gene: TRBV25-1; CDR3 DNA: TGTGCCAGTGAACCCCCGACGGGAGCGGGCGGCAACGTCCTGACTTTC; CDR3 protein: CASEPPTGAGGNVLTF
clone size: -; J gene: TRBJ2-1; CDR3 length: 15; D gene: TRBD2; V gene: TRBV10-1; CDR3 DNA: TGCGCCAGCAGTGAGACGGGCGGGGGTTACAATGAGCAGTTCTTC; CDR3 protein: CASSETGGGYNEQFF
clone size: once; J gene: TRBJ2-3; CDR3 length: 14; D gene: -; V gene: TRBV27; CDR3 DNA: TGTGCCAGCACCCCGGGGGGCGACACAGATACGCAGTATTTT; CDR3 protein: CASTPGGDTDTQYF
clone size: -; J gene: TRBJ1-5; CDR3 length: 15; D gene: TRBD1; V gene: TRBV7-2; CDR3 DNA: TGTGCCAGCAGCTCCACAGGGGTGGTGGATCAGCCCCAGCATTTT; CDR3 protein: CASSSTGVVDQPQHF
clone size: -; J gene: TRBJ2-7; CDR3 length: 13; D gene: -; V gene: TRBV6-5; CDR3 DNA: TGTGCCAGTCACGAGGAGAGCTCCTACGAGCAGTACTTC; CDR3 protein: CASHEESSYEQYF
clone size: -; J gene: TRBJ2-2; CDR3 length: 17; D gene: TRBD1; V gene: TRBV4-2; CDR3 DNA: TGTGCCAGCAGCCAAGAAAGGACAGGGCCGAACACCGGGGAGCTGTTTTTT; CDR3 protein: CASSQERTGPNTGELFF
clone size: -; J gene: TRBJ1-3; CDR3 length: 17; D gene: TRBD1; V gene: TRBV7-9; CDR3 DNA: TGTGCCAGCAGCTCCAATCGGACAGGGTCCTGCGGAAACACCATATATTTT; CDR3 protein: CASSSNRTGSCGNTIYF
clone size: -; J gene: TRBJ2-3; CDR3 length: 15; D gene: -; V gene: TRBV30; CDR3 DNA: TGTGCCTGGCTTTTGACTAGGGGTGGCACAGATACGCAGTATTTT; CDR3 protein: CAWLLTRGGTDTQYF